What follows is one TCR beta chain and its context. What it binds is unknown. PCR involved 60 Vbeta and 13 Jbeta primers. Repertoires were generated with immunoSEQ multiplex PCR, while TCRdb's copy carries only in-frame clones and drops some. The table includes approximately 210,000 clones, 70% to 80% detected once. Germline V gene lookup returns CDR1 MNHNS and CDR2 SASEGT. This CDR3 is built from 10 residues. V was cut by 8 bases and J by 5 bases, with 6 bases left in between. These data are taken from a study of cytomegalovirus exposure and HLA in healthy donors. Findings and caveats of the study: Some TCR beta chains (more than 150 of them) were listed as cytomegalovirus-associated. V- and J-gene trimming of TCR beta was linked (in a later analysis) to a missense DCLRE1C variant.

The origin of this receptor is a male donor in good health and CMV-seropositive. V gene TRBV6-1 combines with J gene TRBJ2-5; D unclear. Material for sequencing was PBMCs. The CDR3 coding sequence is TGTGCCAGCTCTAGGGAGACCCAGTACTTC. Translating it yields CASSRETQYF.